This entry lists 18 T cell receptor beta chains sequenced from one sample in a study of human T cells and chemical hapten exposure. Each CDR3 protein is one row after TCRdb ran MiXCR on the RACE reads. This table has more than 250,000 distinct CDR3 sequences, approximately 8.6% appearing once. Noted time point: pre-sensitization, week 0. Treatment reported: therapeutic diphenylcyclopropenone sensitization with weekly scalp DPC. Sequencing was performed on whole blood, taken in connection with sensitization to the hapten diphenylcyclopropenone (DPC). The receptors were gathered from a woman aged 40 to 49 with alopecia areata. Some clones in this sample may be carry-over from other donors' samples.

This clonotype was seen at least ten times. Here the CDR3 DNA reads TGTGCCAGCAGCTTGTGGGCAGGGGGAAGCACAGATACGCAGTATTTT. Its protein product is CASSLWAGGSTDTQYF. The chain recombines TRBV5-5 with TRBJ2-3, with 7 nucleotides matching TRBD1. Germline assignment: CDR1 SGHKS and CDR2 YYEKEE (reference sequence). V was pared by 1 base and J by 0 bases, with 5 bases of the junction left unmatched. The CDR3 covers 16 residues. The variable domain in full, with the rest retrieved from reference TRBV5-5 and TRBJ2-3, is DAGVTQSPTHLIKTRGQQVTLRCSPISGHKSVSWYQQVLGQGPQFIFQYYEKEERGRGNFPDRFSARQFPNYSSELNVNALLLGDSALYLCASSLWAGGSTDTQYFGPGTRLTVL.

In its sample, this clonotype was seen a few times. The chain combines TRBV20-1 with TRBJ1-5; no reliable D call. The germline CDR1 and CDR2 sequences are DFQATT and SNEGSKA (reference sequence). The V and J ends lost 3 bases and 0 bases respectively, with 18 bases between them. CDR3 length: 17 residues. The CDR3 reads CSASGGSTQLSNQPQHF. DNA for the CDR3: TGCAGTGCTAGTGGCGGGTCAACACAACTTAGCAATCAGCCCCAGCATTTT.

This clonotype was counted only a few times. The chain has TRBV28 and TRBJ2-6; weak D call: TRBD1 (6 bases). The germline CDR1 and CDR2 sequences are MDHEN and SYDVKM. There are 15 residues in the CDR3. V was cut by 5 bases and J by 4 bases, with 12 bases left in between. Here the CDR3 DNA reads TGTGCCAGCAGTATGGACAGTTCCGGGGCCAACGTCCTGACTTTC. This gives the protein CASSMDSSGANVLTF.

This sequence joins TRBV28 and TRBJ2-3, with D perhaps given as TRBD1 or TRBD2 (5 bases each). Trimming shortened V by 2 bases and J by 5 bases, and 11 bases separated the two germline ends. CDR3 length equals 14 residues. Germline V lookup: CDR1 MDHEN, CDR2 SYDVKM. The CDR3: CASSLRGLGDTQYF. The CDR3 DNA reads TGTGCCAGCAGTTTACGGGGCTTAGGAGATACGCAGTATTTT.

This clonotype was counted at least ten times. The chain joins TRBV5-1 to TRBJ2-2, with D perhaps matching TRBD2 (5 bases). The CDR3 is 15 amino acids. The V end lost 4 bases, the J end lost 2 bases, and 12 bases lay between the germline ends. Germline CDR1 SGHRS, CDR2 YFSETQ. DNA for the CDR3: TGCGCCAGCAGCCCGAGGACTGATAACACCGGGGAGCTGTTTTTT. Residues: CASSPRTDNTGELFF.

This clonotype has just a few counts. The chain couples TRBV29-1 to TRBJ1-1, with 7 bases aligning to TRBD1. The trim removed 5 bases at V and 7 bases at J, leaving 10 bases unmatched. There are 13 residues in the CDR3. The germline V gene encodes CDR1 SQVTM and CDR2 ANQGSEA. The CDR3 nucleotides are TGCAGCGTTTTTGGACAGGTGATGGGTGAAGCTTTCTTT. This gives the protein CSVFGQVMGEAFF.

The J gene is TRBJ2-2, the V gene TRBV12-3 or TRBV12-4; TRBD2 matches 7 bases. V lost 2 bases and J lost 0; bases outside the gene matches: 6. The length of the CDR3 is 17 residues. CDR3 protein: CASSLWTGGTNTGELFF. As DNA, the CDR3 is TGTGCCAGCAGTTTATGGACGGGAGGAACGAACACCGGGGAGCTGTTTTTT.

The gene calls are TRBV20-1 and TRBJ1-1; D call uncertain. V lost 5 bases and J 0 bases, leaving 19 bases between the germline ends. Germline V gene sequence: CDR1 DFQATT, CDR2 SNEGSKA (reference sequence). The CDR3 runs 16 residues. CDR3 sequence reads: CSAGPEPSGMNTEAFF. For the CDR3, the DNA is TGCAGTGCTGGACCGGAACCGTCGGGCATGAACACTGAAGCTTTCTTT.

This chain connects TRBV20-1 to TRBJ2-7, with 7 positions matching TRBD1. Germline lookup yields CDR1 DFQATT and CDR2 SNEGSKA (reference sequence). The junction had 7 bases not matched to a gene; V was cut back by 0 bases and J by 5 bases. The CDR3 is 14 residues long. The CDR3 DNA reads TGCAGTGCTAGAGATTTGAGGGGGCTTGACGAGCAGTACTTC. This translates into CSARDLRGLDEQYF.

The rearrangement joins TRBV18 to TRBJ1-5; D is perhaps TRBD1 (5 bases). The CDR3 consists of 14 residues. Germline assignment: CDR1 KGHSH and CDR2 LQKENI. Trimming removed 6 bases at V and 0 bases at J, with 9 bases between. The DNA of the CDR3 is TGTGCCAGCTCGCCAGGGTTTAGCAATCAGCCCCAGCATTTT. Protein sequence: CASSPGFSNQPQHF.

This clonotype has just a few counts. The chain carries TRBV28 and TRBJ2-7; a weak D match, TRBD2 (6 bases). The germline gives CDR1 MDHEN, CDR2 SYDVKM. The V and J ends lost 5 bases and 2 bases respectively, with 22 bases between them. The CDR3 has 17 amino acids. CDR3 protein: CASSGVAAGRPPYEQYF. The CDR3 coding sequence is TGTGCCAGCAGTGGGGTGGCCGCGGGACGCCCTCCCTACGAGCAGTACTTC.

This clonotype was counted between two and nine times. CDR3 region: CASRGTGGYEQYF. CDR3 nucleotides: TGTGCCAGCAGAGGGACAGGGGGCTACGAGCAGTACTTC. The rearrangement joins TRBV2 to TRBJ2-7, with TRBD1 identical over 11 bases. The CDR3 has 13 residues. The V segment lost 6 bases and the J segment 3 bases; nucleotides outside the gene matches: 1. Per the germline V gene, CDR1 is SNHLY and CDR2 is FYNNEI.

The chain recombines TRBV11-2 with TRBJ2-3, with a tentative D call TRBD2 (6 bases). The CDR3 consists of 17 residues. The V end lost 3 bases, the J end lost 0 bases, and 16 bases lay between the germline ends. Germline V lookup: CDR1 SGHAT, CDR2 FQNNGV. CDR3 in amino acids: CASSLGRSGGSTDTQYF. The DNA of the CDR3 is TGTGCCAGCAGCTTGGGGCGTAGCGGAGGTAGCACAGATACGCAGTATTTT. Based on the CDR3 plus reference TRBV11-2 and TRBJ2-3, the full variable domain is EAGVAQSPRYKIIEKRQSVAFWCNPISGHATLYWYQQILGQGPKLLIQFQNNGVVDDSQLPKDRFSAERLKGVDSTLKIQPAKLEDSAVYLCASSLGRSGGSTDTQYFGPGTRLTVL.

In this sample, this clonotype turned up a few times. This chain links TRBV5-1 with TRBJ2-2; TRBD1 aligns across 8 bases. V was pared by 4 bases and J by 2 bases, with 7 bases of the junction left unmatched. The CDR3 is made up of 16 amino acids. CDR1 and CDR2 from the germline V gene are SGHRS and YFSETQ. CDR3 residues: CASSVSGQGNTGELFF. The CDR3 region has the DNA TGCGCCAGCAGCGTATCCGGACAGGGAAACACCGGGGAGCTGTTTTTT.

This chain joins TRBV3-1 and TRBJ2-2; 7 nucleotides line up with TRBD2. CDR1 is LGHDT and CDR2 is YNNKEL in the germline V gene (reference sequence). This CDR3 region has 17 residues. Unmatched junction bases numbered 8, after V lost 0 bases and J lost 4 bases. The CDR3 loop reads CASSQDQPSGRTGELFF. Written as DNA, the CDR3 is TGTGCCAGCAGCCAAGATCAACCTAGCGGACGCACCGGGGAGCTGTTTTTT.

This clonotype appeared a few times. This chain links TRBV7-8 with TRBJ2-7; 7 bases match TRBD1. From germline, CDR1 is SGHVS and CDR2 FQNEAQ. The CDR3 spans 17 residues. Losses at the gene ends were 6 bases for V and 3 bases for J; bases not matched to a gene: 17. The CDR3 region has the DNA TGTGCCAGCAGATCTATATCCGGGACAGTGGAGAGCTACGAGCAGTACTTC. Translation gives CASRSISGTVESYEQYF.

The genes are TRBV7-3 and TRBJ1-2; D remains ambiguous. Germline V gene lookup returns CDR1 SGHTA and CDR2 FQGTGA. This CDR3 is built from 15 residues. V lost 1 base to trimming and J lost 5 bases, with 14 bases between them. The CDR3 loop is CASSLNGVTGYGYTF. The CDR3 DNA sequence: TGTGCCAGCAGCTTAAATGGGGTGACCGGTTATGGCTACACCTTC. Based on the CDR3 plus reference TRBV7-3 and TRBJ1-2, the full variable domain is GAGVSQTPSNKVTEKGKYVELRCDPISGHTALYWYRQSLGQGPEFLIYFQGTGAADDSGLPNDRFFAVRPEGSVSTLKIQRTERGDSAVYLCASSLNGVTGYGYTFGSGTRLTVV.

This clonotype was counted between two and nine times. Sequence at one end of the junction differs from germline and may be a read error. This chain links TRBV12-3 or TRBV12-4 with TRBJ2-7; D is unresolved. CDR3 length: 12 amino acids. The CDR3 region is CTSSPASYEQYF. CDR3 bases: TGTACCAGCAGTCCGGCCTCCTACGAGCAGTACTTC.